The clone carrying this TCR beta chain has a single count. What it binds is unknown. Donors had nominal health at sampling but likely had unrecorded immune exposures. This specimen belongs to a study of cytomegalovirus exposure and HLA in healthy donors. Study results and caveats: Earlier analysis found most TCR beta V segments productive about 87% or about 30% of the time. Likely technical artifact: a cluster of highly shared sequence variants.

The PCR ran on 60 Vbeta and 13 Jbeta primers. Method: immunoSEQ multiplex PCR; TCRdb's copy keeps in-frame clones and lacks some. The sample lists about 130,000 clones; roughly four fifths were seen once. This CDR3 is built from 16 residues. V shed 6 bases, J shed 0 bases, and the junction held 11 bases outside the gene matches. Germline V gene sequence: CDR1 SGHAT, CDR2 FQNNGV. Sequenced input: PBMCs. The sequence was collected from a woman in her fifties or sixties in good health and CMV-seropositive. The V call is TRBV11-2, the J call TRBJ2-7; 7 bases fit TRBD1. The CDR3 DNA reads TGTGCCAGCAGTTTAATGTGGACAGGCCTCTCCTACGAGCAGTACTTC. Its translation: CASSLMWTGLSYEQYF.